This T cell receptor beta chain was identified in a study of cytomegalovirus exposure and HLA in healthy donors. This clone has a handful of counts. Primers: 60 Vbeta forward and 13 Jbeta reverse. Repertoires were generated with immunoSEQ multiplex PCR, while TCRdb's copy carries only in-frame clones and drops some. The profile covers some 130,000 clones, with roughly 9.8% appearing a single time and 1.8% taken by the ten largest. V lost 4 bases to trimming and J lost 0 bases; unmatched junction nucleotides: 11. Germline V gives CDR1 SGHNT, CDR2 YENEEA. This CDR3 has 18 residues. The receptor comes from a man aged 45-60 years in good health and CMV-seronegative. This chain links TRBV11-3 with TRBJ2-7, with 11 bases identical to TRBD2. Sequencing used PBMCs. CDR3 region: CASSSRLAGTKSSYEQYF. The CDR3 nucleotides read TGTGCCAGCAGCTCCAGACTAGCGGGGACTAAGAGCTCCTACGAGCAGTACTTC.